Listed below are T cell receptor beta chains from one sample, sequenced in a study of response to subunit inactivated influenza vaccine. One entry per CDR3 protein, called by TCRdb with MiXCR from the RT-PCR reads. Of hundreds of thousands of distinct CDR3 sequences listed, approximately 15% are singletons. The specimen comprised PBMCs from blood, sampled less than 15 days before vaccination. All receptors come from a man between 45 and 60 years old who received an inactivated influenza vaccine. The CDR3 runs from the conserved cysteine through the conserved F or W. A D gene is named only where the DNA matches it firmly. For some rows the clone size is stated as once, few or many, or as a class when expanded; others skip it.

clone_size j_call d_call v_call cdr3_nt cdr3_aa
NA TRBJ1-1 TRBD1 TRBV6-1 TGTGCCAGCAGTAGGAGACAGGGGAACGGCCACACTGAAGCTTTCTTT CASSRRQGNGHTEAFF
NA TRBJ1-1 TRBD1 TRBV12-3/TRBV12-4 TGTGCCAGCAGTGCTACGGGACAGGGTCACACTGAAGCTTTCTTT CASSATGQGHTEAFF
few TRBJ1-1 NA TRBV10-3 TGTGCGTGTTCTGGGGTTGGCACTGAAGCTTTCTTT CACSGVGTEAFF
NA TRBJ2-7 NA TRBV20-1 TGCAGTGCTAGAGATATGGGGGGCCCTACCTACGAGCAGTACTTC CSARDMGGPTYEQYF
NA TRBJ2-1 NA TRBV10-3 TGTGCCATCAGGGTAGACAATGAGCAGTTCTTC CAIRVDNEQFF
NA TRBJ2-3 NA TRBV20-1 TGCAGTGCTAACAACTACTTAGCCACAGATACGCAGTATTTT CSANNYLATDTQYF
many TRBJ2-5 NA TRBV29-1 TGCAGCGTTGTAACATCCCCGGAGACCCAGTACTTC CSVVTSPETQYF
few TRBJ2-7 TRBD1 TRBV20-1 TGCAGTGGAACCGGGACAGGGTTAGGCGAGCAGTACTTC CSGTGTGLGEQYF
few TRBJ2-5 NA TRBV7-2 TGTGCCAGCAGCTTATGGGCAGGGCCCCAAGAGACCCAGTACTTC CASSLWAGPQETQYF
few TRBJ2-1 TRBD1 TRBV12-3/TRBV12-4 TGTGCCAGCAGTCCAGGGGGCTCGATTACTACGGAGGAGCAGTTCTTC CASSPGGSITTEEQFF
NA TRBJ2-1 TRBD2 TRBV9 TGTGCCAGCAGCGGTGGACTAGCGGGATCCTACAATGAGCAGTTCTTC CASSGGLAGSYNEQFF
NA TRBJ1-6 NA TRBV27 TGTGCCAGCTCTCTTTTCGGCGCAGGGTTTTCGCCCCTCCACTTT CASSLFGAGFSPLHF
few TRBJ2-7 NA TRBV28 TGTGCCAGCAGTTTATTGGGGTTAACCTACGAGCAGTACTTC CASSLLGLTYEQYF
few TRBJ2-2 NA TRBV28 TGTGCCAGCAGTTTAGGGCTTACCGCGAACACCGGGGAGCTGTTTTTT CASSLGLTANTGELFF